This TCR beta chain was recorded in a study of sequential checkpoint blockade in melanoma (dated by TCRdb to between 2017 and 2020). With respect to the entire study: Patients were assigned by 1:1 randomization to either first-line nivolumab followed by ipilimumab (arm A) or ipilimumab followed by nivolumab (arm B). Maintenance nivolumab came after each of the two trial sequences.

The treatment or condition label for this specimen denotes: randomized to nivolumab then ipilimumab (arm A) or the reverse (arm B). None of the patients in the trial had previously been given DNA-damaging chemotherapy. Thawed PBMCs were sorted on a FACS Aria II flow cytometer to isolate live CD3+CD8+ cells negative for CD19 and CD56. CheckMate 064, a randomized, open-label phase II trial of sequential checkpoint blockade, was the source of the samples, all of which came from patients with melanoma. Peripheral blood mononuclear cells were obtained through leukapheresis, purified using Ficoll-Paque, and frozen in human serum containing around 10% DMSO. Immediately after sorting, the purity of sorted blood CD3+CD8+ cells was verified to be >95%, after which DNA was extracted. What the study reported, not specific to this receptor: Validation of the response-prediction model combining TCR metrics and mutation burden is needed in larger, independent patient cohorts.

After removal of 2 bases from V and 4 bases from J, the junction retains 4 bases not matched to a gene. Spanning cysteine to phenylalanine, the CDR3 consists of 15 amino acids. Only the CDR3 region is kept as DNA, spanning 45 bases read in frame from base 1. The CDR1 and CDR2 encoded by the germline V gene are SGHRS and YFSETQ. TCRbeta CDR3 regions were immunosequenced from genomic DNA with the immunoSEQ Assay. Before high-throughput sequencing, the genomic DNA was amplified using bias-controlled multiplex PCR. Under the source paper's analysis protocol: To quantify the absolute abundance of each unique TCRbeta CDR3 region, the sequences were collapsed and filtered. Clonality, defined as 1 minus Pielou's evenness, was calculated using only productive rearrangements. A previously published method was used to identify clones whose frequencies were significantly greater in on-treatment samples than in baseline samples. The clones in this table, taken by TCRdb from immuneACCESS, are in-frame only. Not every clone is retained; where verified, under half of the shortfall comes from an unresolved V gene, and the cause of the rest is unknown. That table gives V, J and clone size, and the DNA gave D and trimming. The sample yields about 20,000 clones; 82% were counted once. In total, the top ten clones hold about half of the sample.

As concerns this clone: What this receptor recognizes is not known. No base quality values were provided; no much bigger clone lies one nucleotide off.

The rearranged segments are TRBV5-1 and TRBJ2-7; the junction holds 12 bases that match TRBD2. The TCR sequence derives from a human donor with melanoma. Sequencing used CD8+ T cells sorted from blood (inferred from file names), obtained from a patient given nivolumab and ipilimumab in sequence. CDR3 loop: CASSFASGGVYEQYF. The DNA is TGCGCCAGCAGCTTCGCTAGCGGGGGGGTTTACGAGCAGTACTTC.